This TCR beta chain appears in the sequencing data of a study of blood T cell repertoires in COVID-19. Study-level information: Some COVID-19 samples were acute and others convalescent; all came from the United States, Italy and Spain. Sources were T cells, B-cell-depleted T cells, or PBMCs; the material itself was cDNA or gDNA.

This clone was counted only a few times. CDR3 length: 15 residues. The V and J ends lost 3 bases and 0 bases respectively, with 12 bases between them. Germline V CDR1 and CDR2: DFQATT, SNEGSKA (reference sequence). Original data processing: Counts of nucleated cells, estimated from reference gene primer amplification, were obtained. TCRdb keeps only in-frame clones here, not all; method: immunoSEQ multiplex PCR. D and trimming were read from the DNA, whereas the V and J calls and clone size are those reported in that table. The data hold approximately 150,000 clones, with more than 65% observed a single time.

This clonotype originated in a man aged 65-85 years with active or convalescent COVID-19. Sequenced: peripheral blood. The J gene is TRBJ1-5, the V gene TRBV20-1; TRBD1 is a possible D gene (5 bases). CDR3 DNA: TGCAGTGCTAGTGGGGCAAGATATAGCAATCAGCCCCAGCATTTT. Encoded protein: CSASGARYSNQPQHF.